Listed below are T cell receptor beta chains from one sample, sequenced in a study of blood T cell repertoires in COVID-19. This table comes from immunoSEQ multiplex PCR, and its TCRdb copy is limited to in-frame clones, with some not included. Counted here are roughly 200,000 clones, just under 90% occurring once; the ten biggest clones make up over 0.95%. What was sequenced was PBMCs or T cells enriched from blood (not recorded which). The source of these receptors is a man aged 30 to 39 who had recovered from COVID-19. Each CDR3 is given with its conserved first and last residue. The D gene is left open where the match is weak. The size field is filled for only some rows; it gives once, few, many or a size class.

>TRBV19|TRBJ1-1|.|.
TGTGCCACCAGGGACACAATTAACACTGAAGCTTTCTTT
CATRDTINTEAFF
>TRBV11-2|TRBJ2-7|TRBD2|many
TGTGCCAGCAGCCCCGCGGGGGCCTACGAGCAGTACTTC
CASSPAGAYEQYF
>TRBV7-6|TRBJ1-5|TRBD1|.
TGTGCCAGCAGCTTAGGCAGGGGGCCAAATCAGCCCCAGCATTTT
CASSLGRGPNQPQHF
>TRBV7-9|TRBJ1-4|TRBD1|.
TGTGCCAGCAGCACCGGGACAGATAATGAAAAACTGTTTTTT
CASSTGTDNEKLFF
>TRBV5-4|TRBJ2-1|TRBD2|once
TGTGCCAGCAGCTTGACTAGCGGAAACCAGGATGAGCAGTTCTTC
CASSLTSGNQDEQFF
>TRBV24-1|TRBJ1-2|TRBD1|.
TGTGCCACCAGTGACCAGGACAGGGAGTACTACACCTTC
CATSDQDREYYTF
>TRBV5-1|TRBJ2-7|.|.
TGCGCCAGCAGCTTGGCCACAGTGTCCTACGAGCAGTACTTC
CASSLATVSYEQYF
>TRBV20-1|TRBJ2-7|.|few
TGCAGTGCTACACGGGGCTACGAGCAGTACTTC
CSATRGYEQYF
>TRBV30|TRBJ2-3|.|.
TGTGCCTGGGCGAGGCTAGCGAGCACAGATACGCAGTATTTT
CAWARLASTDTQYF
>TRBV5-1|TRBJ2-2|TRBD2|few
TGCGCCAGCAGACTAGCGGGAGGCAACACCGGGGAGCTGTTTTTT
CASRLAGGNTGELFF
>TRBV7-6|TRBJ1-4|.|.
TGTGCCAGCAGCCATCCTAAAGCCGGACAGATAAATGAAAAACTGTTTTTT
CASSHPKAGQINEKLFF
>TRBV7-8|TRBJ2-2|TRBD1|.
TGTGCCAGCAGCGACTCCAGGGGGTTCACCGGGGAGCTGTTTTTT
CASSDSRGFTGELFF
>TRBV4-1|TRBJ1-2|TRBD1|.
TGCGCCAGCAGCCAAGATCAAAGGGACAGAGCCTTCTCTAGGGGCTACACCTTC
CASSQDQRDRAFSRGYTF
>TRBV5-1|TRBJ2-7|.|.
TGCGCCAGCAGCTTAAACTACGGGACACCGTACGTAGAGCAGTACTTC
CASSLNYGTPYVEQYF
>TRBV25-1|TRBJ2-7|.|.
TGTGCCAGCAGTGAGAGGGCGTACGAGCAGTACTTC
CASSERAYEQYF
>TRBV2|TRBJ1-5|.|.
TGTGCCAGCAGTGGTCAGGCCAATCAGCCCCAGCATTTT
CASSGQANQPQHF
>TRBV15|TRBJ2-7|.|.
TGTGCCACCAGCAGAGATCGAGGGACTTCCTACGAGCAGTACTTC
CATSRDRGTSYEQYF
>TRBV6-6|TRBJ2-3|.|.
TGTGCCAGCACTGGGCGGGGCCCCACAGATACGCAGTATTTT
CASTGRGPTDTQYF